This passage covers 30 T cell receptor beta chains from one sample sequenced in a study of shared clonotypes between healthy human individuals. Sequencing was performed with immunoSEQ multiplex PCR; in TCRdb, only in-frame clones are kept and a portion is missing. The data show roughly 2.4 million clones, with approximately 94% seen just once and 0.13% held by the top ten. Sequenced material: naive CD4+ T cells sorted from blood. Subset given: CD45RA+ positively selected. Receptors were obtained from a young man in good health.

About this clone: This same CDR3 is encoded by further DNA sequences in the sample. The genes are TRBV11-3 and TRBJ2-3; D remains unclear. V was shortened by 4 bases and J by 6 bases, with 8 bases between the two germline ends. This CDR3 is 12 amino acids long. CDR1 SGHNT and CDR2 YENEEA come from the germline V gene. CDR3 coding DNA: TGTGCCAGCAGCTCCCACACGGATACGCAGTATTTT. It yields the protein CASSSHTDTQYF.

The chain is built from TRBV18 and TRBJ2-2, with D unclear. Deletions cut 2 bases from V and 6 bases from J, with 10 bases between. The CDR3 covers 14 residues. Germline assignment: CDR1 KGHSH and CDR2 LQKENI. As DNA, the CDR3 is TGTGCCAGCTCACCATTAGGCTCTGCCGGGGAGCTGTTTTTT. It yields the protein CASSPLGSAGELFF.

This chain uses TRBV10-3 with TRBJ1-1; 8 nucleotides align to TRBD1. The CDR3 is 14 residues long. CDR1 and CDR2 from the germline V gene are ENHRY and SYGVKD. J was trimmed by 0 bases and V by 6 bases; bases with no gene match: 3. The CDR3 DNA is TGTGCCATCAGGGAGGACAGGGTGAACACTGAAGCTTTCTTT. It specifies CAIREDRVNTEAFF.

The chain combines TRBV9 with TRBJ2-3; D is possibly TRBD1 (6 bases). Trimming removed 0 bases at V and 5 bases at J, with 10 bases between. Per germline, CDR1 SGDLS and CDR2 YYNGEE. The CDR3 length is 14 residues. CDR3 in DNA: TGTGCCAGCAGCGTAGACACAGGGAAAGATACGCAGTATTTT. It translates to CASSVDTGKDTQYF.

The sample holds a few counts of this clone. This chain connects TRBV7-8 to TRBJ1-1; D gene unclear. The V gene lost 2 bases and the J gene lost 4 bases, with 11 bases spanning the gap. The CDR3 extends over 14 amino acids. Germline loops: CDR1 SGHVS, CDR2 FQNEAQ. CDR3 region: CASSLKGGSTEAFF. CDR3 nucleotide sequence: TGTGCCAGCAGCTTAAAAGGCGGTAGCACTGAAGCTTTCTTT.

The V and J genes are TRBV6-6 and TRBJ1-6, with no clear D. This CDR3 region has 12 residues. Trimming took off 5 bases at V and 9 bases at J, with 8 bases between the two ends. Looked up from germline, CDR1 is MNHNY and CDR2 is SVGAGI (reference sequence). The CDR3 reads CASSLLGSPLHF. CDR3 sequence (DNA): TGTGCCAGCAGTCTTCTAGGTTCACCCCTCCACTTT.

This sequence joins TRBV7-9 and TRBJ2-3; 7 bases are a match to TRBD1. This CDR3 contains 16 residues. V gave up 4 bases and J gave up 0 bases; unmatched junction bases: 7. From germline, CDR1 is SEHNR and CDR2 FQNEAQ (reference sequence). CDR3 in amino acids: CASSSRGTVSTDTQYF. As DNA, the CDR3 is TGTGCCAGCAGCTCACGTGGGACAGTCAGCACAGATACGCAGTATTTT.

The V gene is TRBV6-1, the J gene TRBJ2-7; the D call may be TRBD1 or TRBD2 (5 bases each). Trimming removed 5 bases at V and 4 bases at J, with 18 bases between. Germline V gene sequence: CDR1 MNHNS, CDR2 SASEGT. This CDR3 has 15 residues. The chain's CDR3 is CASSPGTDPAYEQYF. The CDR3 nucleotides read TGTGCCAGCAGTCCCGGGACCGACCCTGCATACGAGCAGTACTTC.

V is TRBV5-8 and J is TRBJ1-6; D unclear. CDR3 length equals 13 residues. With 7 bases removed from V and 7 bases from J, the gap between germline ends came to 12 bases. The germline V gene has CDR1 SGHTS and CDR2 YDEGEE. The CDR3 loop is CASAKVSNSPLHF. The CDR3 nucleotides read TGTGCCAGCGCTAAAGTCTCGAATTCACCCCTCCACTTT.

V gene TRBV11-2 combines with J gene TRBJ2-7, with TRBD2 matching 9 bases. V lost 6 bases to trimming and J lost 2 bases; unmatched junction nucleotides: 11. The CDR3 has 16 amino acids. CDR1 and CDR2 from the germline V gene are SGHAT and FQNNGV. Here the CDR3 reads CASRYLSGSLAYEQYF. The CDR3 region has the DNA TGTGCCAGCAGATATCTTAGCGGGAGTCTTGCCTACGAGCAGTACTTC.

V and J are TRBV7-2 and TRBJ1-1, with TRBD1 identical over 7 bases. CDR1 and CDR2 from the germline V gene are SGHTA and FQGNSA. The ends lost 1 base at V and 0 bases at J; junction bases unmatched: 11. The length of the CDR3 is 18 residues. CDR3 protein: CASSLVEGAKGMNTEAFF. The CDR3 coding sequence is TGTGCCAGCAGCTTAGTTGAGGGGGCGAAGGGAATGAACACTGAAGCTTTCTTT.

Concerning this clone itself: Other nucleotide sequences from this sample produce the same CDR3. The V and J genes are TRBV6-1 and TRBJ1-1, with D hard to call. The ends were cut back, 3 bases at V and 1 base at J, with 6 bases in the middle. The germline CDR1 and CDR2 sequences are MNHNS and SASEGT. The CDR3 consists of 13 residues. The DNA of the CDR3 is TGTGCCAGCAGTGACAGGAGGAACACTGAAGCTTTCTTT. Translation: CASSDRRNTEAFF.

The chain employs TRBV7-2 and TRBJ2-7, with D possibly matching TRBD2 (5 bases). CDR3 length: 14 residues. V was shortened by 4 bases and J by 2 bases, with 12 bases between the two germline ends. The germline V gene has CDR1 SGHTA and CDR2 FQGNSA. The CDR3 loop reads CASSSSGSTYEQYF. CDR3 coding DNA: TGTGCCAGCAGCTCCAGCGGTTCGACCTACGAGCAGTACTTC.

This chain connects TRBV5-6 to TRBJ1-6; possibly TRBD1 for D (5 bases). This CDR3 is built from 13 residues. CDR1 and CDR2 (germline): SGHDT, YYEEEE. The ends were cut back, 3 bases at V and 10 bases at J, with 11 bases in the middle. CDR3 bases: TGTGCCAGCAGCTCGCAGGGTTTCTCACCCCTCCACTTT. Translation: CASSSQGFSPLHF.

This sequence joins TRBV5-1 and TRBJ1-1, with D possibly being TRBD1 (6 bases). Trimming left V 4 bases short and J 5 bases short, with 12 bases between. CDR3 size: 13 residues. Looked up from germline, CDR1 is SGHRS and CDR2 is YFSETQ. The CDR3 region has the DNA TGCGCCAGCAGCGCCAGGGGCGGGACTGAAGCTTTCTTT. Its protein is CASSARGGTEAFF.

The chain joins TRBV18 to TRBJ2-4, with 10 bases that match TRBD2. Losses at the gene ends were 5 bases for V and 5 bases for J; bases not matched to a gene: 3. This CDR3 has 14 residues. Per germline, CDR1 KGHSH and CDR2 LQKENI. CDR3 bases: TGTGCCAGCTCATCTCTAGCGGGGGAAAACATTCAGTACTTC. It specifies CASSSLAGENIQYF.

The rearrangement joins TRBV5-1 to TRBJ2-3; 7 bases are a match to TRBD1. The germline gives CDR1 SGHRS, CDR2 YFSETQ. The V and J ends lost 2 bases and 1 base, in that order; junction bases with no gene match: 7. This CDR3 is 16 amino acids long. CDR3 bases: TGCGCCAGCAGCTTCGACCGGGACAGACGCACAGATACGCAGTATTTT. Protein sequence: CASSFDRDRRTDTQYF.

The genes are TRBV6-1 and TRBJ1-4; perhaps TRBD1 as D (5 bases). The CDR3 runs 15 residues. The germline V and J ends were trimmed by 2 bases and 8 bases, with 15 bases remaining between them. Per germline, CDR1 MNHNS and CDR2 SASEGT. CDR3 in amino acids: CASSEYQGISEKLFF. The CDR3 nucleotides read TGTGCCAGCAGTGAATACCAGGGTATATCAGAAAAACTGTTTTTT.

CDR3: CASSVRTGVEELFF. CDR3 bases: TGTGCCAGCAGCGTCCGGACAGGGGTAGAAGAACTGTTTTTT. The chain recombines TRBV5-4 with TRBJ1-4; 9 bases fit TRBD1. Per germline, CDR1 SGHNT and CDR2 YYREEE (reference sequence). V lost 4 bases and J lost 12; bases outside the gene matches: 10. The CDR3 consists of 14 residues.

The chain joins TRBV28 to TRBJ1-1, with a weak D call TRBD1 (5 bases). Germline V gene sequence: CDR1 MDHEN, CDR2 SYDVKM. Trimming stripped 6 bases from V and 1 base from J, with 9 bases between. This CDR3 is built from 13 residues. The CDR3 sequence is CASRGVKNTEAFF. DNA for the CDR3: TGTGCCAGCAGGGGGGTGAAGAACACTGAAGCTTTCTTT.

The gene calls are TRBV10-3 and TRBJ2-7, with TRBD2 matching over 7 bases. Trimming removed 2 bases from V and 0 bases from J; junction bases left unmatched: 4. The CDR3 has 15 amino acids. CDR1 ENHRY and CDR2 SYGVKD come from the germline V gene. DNA for the CDR3: TGTGCCATCAGTGAGCGTAGCGGGTACTCCTACGAGCAGTACTTC. Encoded protein: CAISERSGYSYEQYF.

V gene TRBV30 combines with J gene TRBJ1-2; maybe TRBD1 (6 bases). This CDR3 contains 14 residues. V lost 3 bases and J lost 4, with 15 bases in between. The V gene's germline CDR1 is GTSNPN and CDR2 SVGIG (reference sequence). The CDR3 loop is CAWREQGLGYGYTF. For the CDR3, the DNA is TGTGCCTGGAGAGAACAGGGCCTTGGCTATGGCTACACCTTC.

A word on this clone: The identical CDR3 is also encoded by other nucleotide sequences in the sample. The V and J genes are TRBV2 and TRBJ2-7; 10 bases are a match to TRBD1. After removal of 7 bases from V and 4 bases from J, the junction contained 1 base not matched to a gene. The length of the CDR3 is 12 residues. Germline V gives CDR1 SNHLY, CDR2 FYNNEI. The CDR3 sequence: CASKGQGYEQYF. CDR3 coding DNA: TGTGCCAGCAAGGGACAGGGGTACGAGCAGTACTTC. Looking up the rest from reference TRBV2 and TRBJ2-7 gives the full variable domain: EPEVTQTPSHQVTQMGQEVILRCVPISNHLYFYWYRQILGQKVEFLVSFYNNEISEKSEIFDDQFSVERPDGSNFTLKIRSTKLEDSAMYFCASKGQGYEQYFGPGTRLTVT.

Concerning this clone itself: The identical CDR3 is also encoded by other nucleotide sequences in the sample. The chain couples TRBV5-4 to TRBJ2-2; D unclear. The CDR3 is 14 amino acids. Germline CDR1 and CDR2: SGHNT and YYREEE (reference sequence). With 0 bases removed from V and 1 base from J, the gap between germline ends came to 4 bases. The CDR3 protein is CASSLGQNTGELFF. The CDR3 region has the DNA TGTGCCAGCAGCTTGGGTCAGAACACCGGGGAGCTGTTTTTT.

This clone has just one count. V gene TRBV30 combines with J gene TRBJ1-5, with unresolved D. Trimming took 3 bases from V and 2 from J, leaving 11 bases between them. This CDR3 spans 14 amino acids. Looked up from germline, CDR1 is GTSNPN and CDR2 is SVGIG (reference sequence). The chain's CDR3 is CAWRDGKGNQPQHF. CDR3 bases: TGTGCCTGGAGGGACGGGAAGGGCAATCAGCCCCAGCATTTT.

This chain connects TRBV5-1 to TRBJ1-4, with D perhaps TRBD1 (5 bases). Trimming cost V 2 bases and J 8 bases, with 16 bases left between them. CDR3 length: 15 amino acids. The germline V gene has CDR1 SGHRS and CDR2 YFSETQ. CDR3 sequence: CASSFQTGAGEKLFF. The CDR3 DNA reads TGCGCCAGCAGCTTCCAAACCGGGGCCGGAGAAAAACTGTTTTTT.

V is TRBV6-6 and J is TRBJ2-3; the match to TRBD2 covers 11 bases. Trimming at V came to 2 bases and at J to 3 bases, leaving 1 base not matched to a gene. CDR3 length: 15 residues. CDR1 and CDR2 (germline): MNHNY, SVGAGI (reference sequence). This chain's CDR3 is CASSYASGRTDTQYF. CDR3 DNA: TGTGCCAGCAGTTACGCTAGCGGGAGGACAGATACGCAGTATTTT.

This chain joins TRBV2 and TRBJ2-2; 11 bases fit TRBD2. The CDR3 sequence is 15 residues long. From germline, CDR1 is SNHLY and CDR2 FYNNEI. J lost 6 bases, V lost 4 bases, and 4 bases had no gene match. The CDR3 loop is CASSVLAGGPGELFF. The CDR3 DNA is TGTGCCAGCAGTGTTCTAGCGGGAGGCCCCGGGGAGCTGTTTTTT.

The chain links TRBV30 to TRBJ1-3, with D unresolved. Germline V gene lookup returns CDR1 GTSNPN and CDR2 SVGIG (reference sequence). The CDR3 loop spans 16 amino acids. V lost 2 bases, J lost 0 bases, and 14 bases lay in between. CDR3 nucleotides: TGTGCCTGGAGTCGCCCGCCTCTTCTCTCTGGAAACACCATATATTTT. As protein: CAWSRPPLLSGNTIYF.

The genes are TRBV7-9 and TRBJ1-5, with 7 bases fitting TRBD1. The CDR3 is 15 residues long. J gave up 1 base and V 5 bases, and 5 bases lay outside the gene matches. From germline, CDR1 is SEHNR and CDR2 FQNEAQ (reference sequence). As DNA, the CDR3 is TGTGCCAGCAGCCCACCAGGGGGAAGCAATCAGCCCCAGCATTTT. It codes for CASSPPGGSNQPQHF.